A selection of T cell receptor beta chains follows, all from one sample in a study of CD8 T cells in acute hepatitis C reinfection. Sequenced by immunoSEQ multiplex PCR; TCRdb stores in-frame clones only, minus some. The sample lists tens of thousands of clones, 80% to 90% occurring once. Material for sequencing was naive CD8+ T cells from PBMCs. The source of these receptors is a woman in her late teens or twenties who spontaneously cleared hepatitis C infection. The CDR3 runs from the conserved cysteine through the conserved F or W. The D gene is left open where the match is weak. Part of the rows lack a size; the others show once, few, many or a class for expanded clones.

D	size	V	J	DNA	CDR3
TRBD1	NA	TRBV4-1	TRBJ1-2	TGCGCCAGCAGCCAAGAGCTCCGAAGACAGGGCCTTGGCTACACCTTC	CASSQELRRQGLGYTF
NA	NA	TRBV5-5	TRBJ2-1	TGTGCCAGCAGCTTTATCCGCCCGGTCTACATTGAGCAGTTCTTC	CASSFIRPVYIEQFF
TRBD2	NA	TRBV5-1	TRBJ2-5	TGCGCCAGCAGCTTGGGACCCCCCCGGGACTATGGGGAGACCCAGTACTTC	CASSLGPPRDYGETQYF
NA	NA	TRBV21-1	TRBJ2-7	TGTGCCAGCAGCAAGGGTAGCGGGTCGATCTACGAGCAGTACTTC	CASSKGSGSIYEQYF
NA	NA	TRBV4-1	TRBJ2-7	TGCGCCAGCAGCCACAATGAGCGAAGCTTCTCCTACGAGCAGTACTTC	CASSHNERSFSYEQYF
TRBD2	NA	TRBV2	TRBJ2-3	TGTGCCAGCAGTGACCGGGAGGGCCTTCAAGATACGCAGTATTTT	CASSDREGLQDTQYF
NA	few	TRBV2	TRBJ2-1	TGTGCCAGCAGTGACCCCATGGGGGCGGGGGATAATGAGCAGTTCTTC	CASSDPMGAGDNEQFF
NA	NA	TRBV7-3	TRBJ1-2	TGTGCCAGCAGCTTAGTACGGGCAACTAACTATGGCTACACCTTC	CASSLVRATNYGYTF
NA	NA	TRBV7-9	TRBJ2-3	TGTGCCAGCAGCCTACTCGAGCGCACAGATACGCAGTATTTT	CASSLLERTDTQYF
TRBD1	NA	TRBV9	TRBJ2-7	TGTGCCAGCAGCGTAGCTGTGTACAGGGGTAACTACGAGCAGTACTTC	CASSVAVYRGNYEQYF
NA	NA	TRBV2	TRBJ2-5	TGTGCCAGCAGTGACGACAGCCGTAACCAAGAGACCCAGTACTTC	CASSDDSRNQETQYF
NA	NA	TRBV7-3	TRBJ2-1	TGTGCCAGCAGCGTGGGTGAGGGCCTTTTTGAGCAGTTCTTC	CASSVGEGLFEQFF
NA	NA	TRBV21-1	TRBJ2-1	TGTGCCAGCAGCAAAGGCGGGACAGGGAGATTGGGCAATGAGCAGTTCTTC	CASSKGGTGRLGNEQFF
TRBD2	NA	TRBV11-2	TRBJ2-1	TGTGCCAGCATCCCATCCTTGGTAGCGGGACGGTATGAGCAGTTCTTC	CASIPSLVAGRYEQFF
NA	NA	TRBV4-1	TRBJ2-1	TGCGCCAGCAGCCAATATTCCCATGGGCACACGAATGAGCAGTTCTTC	CASSQYSHGHTNEQFF
TRBD2	NA	TRBV9	TRBJ2-3	TGTGCCAGCAGCGTAGGTACCGGGACTAGCAAATGGTCGACAGATACGCAGTATTTT	CASSVGTGTSKWSTDTQYF
TRBD1	NA	TRBV7-6	TRBJ1-5	TGTGCCAGCAGCCGGGACAGTAAAAATCAGCCCCAGCATTTT	CASSRDSKNQPQHF
NA	NA	TRBV9	TRBJ1-1	TGTGCCAGCAGCGGAGGAGACCCTCTGGGCACTGAAGCTTTCTTT	CASSGGDPLGTEAFF
NA	once	TRBV5-6	TRBJ1-2	TGTGCCAGCAGCCGCCCCGCTCGTGGGTACCGGGATGGCTACACCTTC	CASSRPARGYRDGYTF
NA	NA	TRBV11-2	TRBJ2-7	TGTGCCAGCAGCTCGCTTTTTGACTCGAGCTCCTACGAGCAGTACTTC	CASSSLFDSSSYEQYF
TRBD2	NA	TRBV9	TRBJ2-1	TGTGCCAGCAGCGTATGGGATTCCGGGACTACCGGCTACAATGAGCAGTTCTTC	CASSVWDSGTTGYNEQFF
NA	NA	TRBV27	TRBJ1-2	TGTGCCAGCAAGGGTACAAGGGTTGGCCCTTATGGCTACACCTTC	CASKGTRVGPYGYTF
NA	NA	TRBV19	TRBJ2-2	TGTGCCAGTAGTTCGACTCCCCGAGGGGAGCTGTTTTTT	CASSSTPRGELFF
NA	NA	TRBV7-2	TRBJ2-7	TGTGCCAGCCATCCCCAGGGGACCTACGAGCAGTACTTC	CASHPQGTYEQYF
TRBD2	NA	TRBV27	TRBJ2-1	TGTGCCAGCAGTTTATTGTACGGGGAGGGAGCGGGATTGGACAATGAGCAGTTCTTC	CASSLLYGEGAGLDNEQFF
NA	NA	TRBV27	TRBJ2-7	TGTGCCAGCAGTTTATCGGGATCCTACTACGAGCAGTACTTC	CASSLSGSYYEQYF
NA	NA	TRBV29-1	TRBJ1-2	TGCAGCGTTGAAGACTATGGCTACACCTTC	CSVEDYGYTF
NA	NA	TRBV5-6	TRBJ2-7	TGTGCCAGCAGCGGGGACTTACTCGGCTACGAGCAGTACTTC	CASSGDLLGYEQYF
NA	NA	TRBV4-1	TRBJ2-3	TGCGCCAGCAGCCAAGATTCTAGGCACCTACCCGATACGCAGTATTTT	CASSQDSRHLPDTQYF
TRBD2	NA	TRBV4-1	TRBJ2-7	TGCGCCAGCAGCCCCTCAGCTACGGGACTAGTTCCCTACGAGCAGTACTTC	CASSPSATGLVPYEQYF
NA	NA	TRBV23-1	TRBJ1-5	TGCGCCGATGCTAGACAGTTTCTTCAGCCCCAGCATTTT	CADARQFLQPQHF
NA	few	TRBV7-9	TRBJ1-2	TGTGCCAGCAGCTTCGAACAGACCGTCCTCTTCGATGGCTACACCTTC	CASSFEQTVLFDGYTF
NA	NA	TRBV7-6	TRBJ1-1	TGTGCCAGCAGCTCCCCCGGCGGCCAGGGAGCTTTCTTT	CASSSPGGQGAFF
NA	NA	TRBV28	TRBJ2-5	TGTGCCAGCACAGGGGAACAAGAGACCCAGTACTTC	CASTGEQETQYF
TRBD1	NA	TRBV6-5	TRBJ2-7	TGTGCCAGCAGTTACTCGGGGACAGGGGAGGAGCAGTACTTC	CASSYSGTGEEQYF
NA	NA	TRBV10-2	TRBJ1-5	TGCGCCAGCAGTGAGTCACGGCTACCCCAGCATTTT	CASSESRLPQHF
NA	few	TRBV9	TRBJ1-1	TGTGCCAGCAGCGTAGCGAACACTGAAGCTTTCTTT	CASSVANTEAFF
NA	NA	TRBV5-4	TRBJ2-2	TGTGCCAGCAGCTTCCCCACCGGGGAGCTGTTTTTT	CASSFPTGELFF
NA	NA	TRBV27	TRBJ1-5	TGTGCCAGCAGTTTGATTACACCGGTGGGACGGCCCCAGCATTTT	CASSLITPVGRPQHF
NA	NA	TRBV2	TRBJ1-1	TGTGCCAGACCAGGGGACAAGGGGACTGAAGCTTTCTTT	CARPGDKGTEAFF
NA	few	TRBV7-6	TRBJ2-1	TGTGCCAGCAGCTTCTACCCGCGGGGAAGCTCCTACAATGAGCAGTTCTTC	CASSFYPRGSSYNEQFF
NA	NA	TRBV14	TRBJ1-3	TGTGCCAGCAGCCAGGATCTTACCTCTGGAAACACCATATATTTT	CASSQDLTSGNTIYF
NA	NA	TRBV15	TRBJ1-2	TGTGCCACCAGCAGAGATTTACTCCAGGGGAGGGATGGCTACACCTTC	CATSRDLLQGRDGYTF
TRBD2	NA	TRBV9	TRBJ2-7	TGTGCCAGCAGCGTAACGTGGTCTAGCGGGAATGGGAGCTCCTACGAGCAGTACTTC	CASSVTWSSGNGSSYEQYF
TRBD1	NA	TRBV9	TRBJ2-3	TGTGCCAGCAGCGAACCGGGACAGGCGCCAAGCATCACAGATACGCAGTATTTT	CASSEPGQAPSITDTQYF
NA	NA	TRBV27	TRBJ1-1	TGTGCCAGCAGGTCCCTTGGGGTCGGGACTGAAGCTTTCTTT	CASRSLGVGTEAFF